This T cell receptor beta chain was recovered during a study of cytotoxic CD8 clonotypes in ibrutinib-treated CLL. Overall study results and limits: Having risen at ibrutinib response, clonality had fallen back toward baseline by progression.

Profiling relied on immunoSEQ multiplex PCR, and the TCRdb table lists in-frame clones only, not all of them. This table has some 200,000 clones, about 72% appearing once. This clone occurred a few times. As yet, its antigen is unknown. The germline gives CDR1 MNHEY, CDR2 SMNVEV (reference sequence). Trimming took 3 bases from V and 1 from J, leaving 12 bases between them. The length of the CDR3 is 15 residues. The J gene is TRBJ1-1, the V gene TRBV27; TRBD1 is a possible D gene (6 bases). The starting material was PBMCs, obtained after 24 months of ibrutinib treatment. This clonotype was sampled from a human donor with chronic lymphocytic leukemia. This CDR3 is CASSFMGTPNTEAFF. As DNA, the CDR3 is TGTGCCAGCAGTTTCATGGGGACACCGAACACTGAAGCTTTCTTT.